This T cell receptor beta chain was obtained from a study of human T cells and chemical hapten exposure. TCRdb independently ran MiXCR on the RACE reads; one entry per CDR3 protein. The sample lists around 85,000 distinct CDR3 sequences; over 10% were seen once. Time point defined: patch test 3, about 24 weeks after DPC sensitization. As to treatment: therapeutic diphenylcyclopropenone sensitization with weekly scalp DPC. The study drew its donors from alopecia patients who were 18 to 70 years old and suitable for DPC. Source: whole blood, taken in connection with sensitization to the hapten diphenylcyclopropenone (DPC). This clonotype was sampled from a woman in her 50s with alopecia areata. Some clones in this sample may be carry-over from other donors' samples.

The CDR3 DNA sequence: TGTGCCAGCAGTTTATATCAGGGTCCAAACATTCAGTACTTC. Translated, it gives CASSLYQGPNIQYF. The genes are TRBV28 and TRBJ2-4, with a possible D match to TRBD1 (5 bases). V was clipped by 1 base and J by 6 bases, with 10 bases between them. The CDR3 is 14 residues long. The germline V gene encodes CDR1 MDHEN and CDR2 SYDVKM.